This entry lists 8 T cell receptor beta chains sequenced from one sample in a study of T cells in Graves' hyperthyroidism and ophthalmopathy. TCR beta CDR3 regions were amplified from RNA. HTBI primers were employed in a first-round RT-PCR of the TCR CDR3. TCRdb re-called the multiplex PCR reads with MiXCR, one entry per CDR3 protein. Here the sample spans fewer than 40,000 distinct CDR3 sequences, about 47% being singletons. The sample was blood. The receptor source for this set is a man between 35 and 55 years old with Graves' ophthalmopathy.

The chain uses TRBV4-1 and TRBJ1-2; D gene ambiguous. Trimming removed 6 bases at V and 3 bases at J, with 14 bases between. The CDR3 is 14 residues long. Germline V gene sequence: CDR1 MGHRA, CDR2 YSYEKL. The DNA of the CDR3 is TGCGCCAGCAGTACTAGCGGGAGGGACTATGGCTACACCTTC. Translation gives CASSTSGRDYGYTF.

This clonotype was recorded many times. J is TRBJ2-3 and V is TRBV20-1, with TRBD2 matching 13 bases. The CDR3 runs to 19 residues. Trimming cost V 6 bases and J 6 bases; bases outside gene matches: 21. CDR1 is DFQATT, CDR2 SNEGSKA, per germline (reference sequence). CDR3 sequence: CSARVLAGGLGPPGDTQYF. For the CDR3, the DNA is TGCAGTGCCAGGGTACTAGCGGGGGGGCTGGGCCCACCCGGGGATACGCAGTATTTT.

This clonotype was counted a single time. V usage is TRBV4-1 and J usage is TRBJ1-1; D gene unclear. Trimming took 4 bases from V and 4 from J, leaving 19 bases between them. Germline CDR1 MGHRA, CDR2 YSYEKL. The CDR3 consists of 16 residues. CDR3 loop: CASSPNCIVEGTEAFF. For the CDR3, the DNA is TGCGCCAGCAGCCCGAATTGCATAGTGGAGGGCACTGAAGCTTTCTTT.

The chain joins TRBV24-1 to TRBJ2-1; the D gene could be TRBD1 or TRBD2 (5 bases each). V was cut by 1 base and J by 0 bases, with 9 bases left in between. This CDR3 region has 16 residues. CDR1 is KGHDR and CDR2 is SFDVKD in the germline V gene. The CDR3 is CATSDLGESSYNEQFF. Here the CDR3 DNA reads TGTGCCACCAGTGATTTAGGGGAGAGCTCCTACAATGAGCAGTTCTTC.

This chain connects TRBV10-3 to TRBJ2-7, with TRBD1 matching 8 bases. Germline loops: CDR1 ENHRY, CDR2 SYGVKD. The V gene end was trimmed by 6 bases and the J gene end by 2 bases; junction bases not matched to a gene: 3. This CDR3 comprises 13 residues. The CDR3 DNA reads TGTGCCATCAGCGAACAGGGGGCCTACGAGCAGTACTTC. Protein: CAISEQGAYEQYF.

The J gene is TRBJ1-2, the V gene TRBV29-1; D gene ambiguous. The V gene lost 5 bases and the J gene lost 7 bases, with 14 bases spanning the gap. The CDR3 loop spans 12 amino acids. CDR1 and CDR2 (germline): SQVTM, ANQGSEA. CDR3 DNA sequence: TGCAGCGTTAAGGCCGACTTCTCTGGCTACACCTTC. This sequence encodes CSVKADFSGYTF.

This clonotype was recorded at least ten times. This rearrangement joins TRBV7-2 to TRBJ1-1, with TRBD1 matching 7 bases. After removal of 5 bases from V and 0 bases from J, the junction contained 3 bases not matched to a gene. The CDR3 length is 14 residues. Germline-derived CDR1 and CDR2 are SGHTA and FQGNSA. The CDR3, as DNA: TGTGCCAGCAGCCCACAGGGGATGAACACTGAAGCTTTCTTT. Translating it yields CASSPQGMNTEAFF.

This clonotype was found many times. In nucleotides, the CDR3 is TGTGCCAGCAGCCCCGGGGGATATAATGAGCAGTTCTTC. It encodes CASSPGGYNEQFF. V is TRBV28 and J is TRBJ2-1; D is perhaps TRBD2 (6 bases). Looked up from germline, CDR1 is MDHEN and CDR2 is SYDVKM. V lost 6 bases, J lost 7 bases, and 13 bases lay in between. The CDR3 consists of 13 residues.